This paragraph covers one T cell receptor (beta chain) sequence. Using MiXCR, TCRdb re-called clones from the PCR reads. Found here are approximately 25,000 clones, about an eighth of them singletons; the top ten hold around an eighth. The data are from a study of metastatic and nonmetastatic thyroid tumors. Between the trimmed V and J ends, which lost 0 bases and 3 bases, there was a span of 15 bases. This CDR3 is built from 16 residues. Germline values: CDR1 DFQATT, CDR2 SNEGSKA (reference sequence). Until they underwent thyroid surgery, no patient had received any treatment. The chain is built from TRBV20-1 and TRBJ2-1; possible D gene TRBD1, 6 bases. Source material: blood. The TCR comes from a female donor with papillary thyroid cancer or a benign thyroid nodule (not recorded which). Some clones in this sample may be carry-over from other donors' samples. The CDR3 loop is CSARDTNRGIYNEQFF. The CDR3 DNA follows: TGCAGTGCTAGAGACACTAATAGGGGGATCTACAATGAGCAGTTCTTC.